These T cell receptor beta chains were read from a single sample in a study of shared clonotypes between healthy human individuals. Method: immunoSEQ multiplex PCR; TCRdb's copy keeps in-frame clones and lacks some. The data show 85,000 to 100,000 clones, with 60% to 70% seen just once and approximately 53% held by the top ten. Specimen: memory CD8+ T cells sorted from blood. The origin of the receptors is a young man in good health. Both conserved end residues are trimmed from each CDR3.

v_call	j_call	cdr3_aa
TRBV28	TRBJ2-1	ASSLGTSGRLSYNEQF
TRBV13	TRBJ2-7	ASSPDPRGSYEQY
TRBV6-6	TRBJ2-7	ASSRLAKSYEQY
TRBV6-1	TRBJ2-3	ASSEASGNTDTQY
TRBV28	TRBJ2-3	ASSLTGGPTDTQY
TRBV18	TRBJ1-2	ASSPTGTEHYGYT
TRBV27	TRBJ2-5	ASSLLRGGETQY
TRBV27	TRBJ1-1	ASSLTGGVNTEAF
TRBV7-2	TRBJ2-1	ASSPLAGAREQF
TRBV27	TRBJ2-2	ASSRAGGNTGELF
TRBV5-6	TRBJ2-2	ASSLYMGSNTGELF
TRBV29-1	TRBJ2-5	SVEGTEQETQY
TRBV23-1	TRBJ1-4	ASSQKDRVEATNEKLF
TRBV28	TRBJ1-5	ASRPGTSNQPQH
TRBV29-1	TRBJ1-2	SVEDSGNHGYT
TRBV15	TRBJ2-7	ATSRDARYEQY
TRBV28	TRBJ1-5	ASSTGPHSNQPQH
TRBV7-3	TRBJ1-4	ASSLDEKLF
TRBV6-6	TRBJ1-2	ASTTGAPGYT
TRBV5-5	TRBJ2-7	ASSSGLLSSYEQY
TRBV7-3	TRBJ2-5	ASSRQAQETQY
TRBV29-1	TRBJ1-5	SVRAGDSNQPQH
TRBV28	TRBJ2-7	ASSSGLVPQY
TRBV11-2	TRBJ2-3	ASSLGLGVGTDTQY
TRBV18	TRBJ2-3	ASSLSGLAGGDTDTQY
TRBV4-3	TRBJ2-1	ASSQRTSGSYNEQF
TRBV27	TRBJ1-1	ASSRGQAKGEAF
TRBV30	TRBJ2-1	AWSRTEIHYNEQF
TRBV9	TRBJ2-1	ASSVVGTSNEQF
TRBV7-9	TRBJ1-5	ASSLVQGGSNQPQH
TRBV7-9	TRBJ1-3	ASSLRSGNTIY
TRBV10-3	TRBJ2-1	AISEDTSGYYNEQF
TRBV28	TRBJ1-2	ASSPLTGGNYGYT
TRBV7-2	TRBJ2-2	ASSLDWGRTGELF
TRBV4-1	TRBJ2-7	ASSQTGTSGLYEQY
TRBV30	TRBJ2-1	AWSDLNEQF
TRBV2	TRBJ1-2	ASSPGQGNYGYT
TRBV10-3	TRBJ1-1	AISVGALNTEAF
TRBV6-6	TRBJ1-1	ASSYSQTEAF
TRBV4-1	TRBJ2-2	ASSQDSTATQMGFGELF
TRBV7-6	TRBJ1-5	ASSLGDSNQPQH
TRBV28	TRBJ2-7	ASRRVMAYEQY
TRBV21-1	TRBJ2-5	ASSKTKSGGTGGTETQY
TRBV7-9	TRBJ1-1	ASSLQGPRNTEAF
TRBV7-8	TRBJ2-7	ASSPIEGFYEQY
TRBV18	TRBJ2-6	ASSLDRLSGANVLT
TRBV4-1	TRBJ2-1	ASSPYPDSPSYNEQF
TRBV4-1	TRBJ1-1	ASSPANPRNTEAF
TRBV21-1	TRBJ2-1	ASSKAQSTTTIYNEQF
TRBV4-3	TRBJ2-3	ASSLVVTSTDTQY
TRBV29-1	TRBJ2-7	SVVSWTGQYEQY